This TCR beta chain was sequenced during a study of CD8+ T cells in alopecia areata. Study-level results: In lesional scalp, particularly from alopecia totalis/universalis, clonality was higher than in normal scalp.

Germline V gives CDR1 MGHDK, CDR2 SYGVNS. V was cut by 8 bases and J by 8 bases, with 13 bases left in between. The CDR3 is 12 residues long. RNA was extracted and reverse transcribed into cDNA as the sequencing template. Sequencing was performed with immunoSEQ multiplex PCR; in TCRdb, only in-frame clones are kept and a portion is missing. The sample includes around 150,000 clones, roughly 58% of them seen just once. With respect to this clone: What it binds is not known.

Sequenced material: CD8+ T cells sorted from blood. The V gene is TRBV25-1, the J gene TRBJ2-1; D is ambiguous. The receptor was isolated from a human donor in good health. The CDR3 is CASGLQVDEQFF. DNA of the CDR3: TGTGCCAGCGGGCTCCAAGTGGATGAGCAGTTCTTC. The whole variable domain, filled in from reference TRBV25-1 and TRBJ2-1, reads EADIYQTPRYLVIGTGKKITLECSQTMGHDKMYWYQQDPGMELHLIHYSYGVNSTEKGDLSSESTVSRIRTEHFPLTLESARPSHTSQYLCASGLQVDEQFFGPGTRLTVL.